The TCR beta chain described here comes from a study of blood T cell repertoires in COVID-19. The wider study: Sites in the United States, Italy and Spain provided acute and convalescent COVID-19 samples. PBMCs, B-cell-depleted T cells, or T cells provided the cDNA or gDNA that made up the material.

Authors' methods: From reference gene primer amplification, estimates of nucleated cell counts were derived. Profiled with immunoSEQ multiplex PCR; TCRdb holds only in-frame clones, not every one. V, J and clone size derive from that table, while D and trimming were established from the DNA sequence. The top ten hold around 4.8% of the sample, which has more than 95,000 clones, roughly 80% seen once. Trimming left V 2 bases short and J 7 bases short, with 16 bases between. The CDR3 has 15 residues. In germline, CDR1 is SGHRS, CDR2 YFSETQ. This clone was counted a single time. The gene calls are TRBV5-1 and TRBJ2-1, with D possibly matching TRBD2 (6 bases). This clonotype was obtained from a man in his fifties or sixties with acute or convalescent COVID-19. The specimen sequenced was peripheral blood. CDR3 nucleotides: TGCGCCAGCAGCTTTAGAATTAGCGGCGGGAATGAGCAGTTCTTC. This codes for CASSFRISGGNEQFF.